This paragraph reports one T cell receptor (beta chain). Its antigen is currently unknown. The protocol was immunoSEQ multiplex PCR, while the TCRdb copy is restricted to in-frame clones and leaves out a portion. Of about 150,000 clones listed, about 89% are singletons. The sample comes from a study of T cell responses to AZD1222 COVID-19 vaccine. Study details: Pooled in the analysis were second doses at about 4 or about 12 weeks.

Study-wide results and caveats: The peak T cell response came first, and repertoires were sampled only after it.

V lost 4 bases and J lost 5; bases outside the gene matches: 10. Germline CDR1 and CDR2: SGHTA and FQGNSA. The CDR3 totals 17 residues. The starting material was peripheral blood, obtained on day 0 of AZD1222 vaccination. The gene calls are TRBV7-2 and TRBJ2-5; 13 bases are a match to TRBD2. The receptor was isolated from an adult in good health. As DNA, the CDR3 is TGTGCCAGCAGCTCGGGACTAGCGGGAATGTCTGGCGAGACCCAGTACTTC. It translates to CASSSGLAGMSGETQYF.